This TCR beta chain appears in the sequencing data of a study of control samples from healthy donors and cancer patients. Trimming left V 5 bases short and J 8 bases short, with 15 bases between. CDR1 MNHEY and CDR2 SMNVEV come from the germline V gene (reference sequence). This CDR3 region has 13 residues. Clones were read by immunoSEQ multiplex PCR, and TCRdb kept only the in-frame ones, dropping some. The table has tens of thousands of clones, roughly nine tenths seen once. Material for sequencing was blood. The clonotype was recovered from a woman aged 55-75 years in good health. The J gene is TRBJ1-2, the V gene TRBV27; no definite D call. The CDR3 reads CASSLPDGGGYTF. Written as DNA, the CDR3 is TGTGCCAGCAGTCTACCGGACGGAGGGGGCTACACCTTC.